The T cell receptor beta chain under discussion was sequenced for a study of OX40 agonist ivuxolimab in advanced cancers. Whole-study context: Ivuxolimab, an antibody that agonizes OX40 (CD134), was administered to the patients.

Sequencing was performed with immunoSEQ multiplex PCR; in TCRdb, only in-frame clones are kept and a portion is missing. The repertoire holds over 20,000 clones, with approximately 88% as singletons. Between the trimmed V and J ends, which lost 1 base and 6 bases, there was a span of 14 bases. This CDR3 has 15 residues. Germline V gene lookup returns CDR1 MGHRA and CDR2 YSYEKL. Overall study results and limits: Certain nonresponders likewise exhibited a low normalized T-cell clonal expansion.

To note about this clone: As yet, its antigen is unknown.

The starting material was CD4+ or CD8+ T cells sorted from blood, obtained in a trial of the OX40 agonist ivuxolimab. The chain uses TRBV4-1 and TRBJ2-3, with a weak D call TRBD1 (6 bases). This TCR was recovered from an adult with an advanced solid tumor such as melanoma, head and neck, liver or kidney cancer. The CDR3 region is CASSQVLRGWDTQYF. The DNA of the CDR3 is TGCGCCAGCAGCCAAGTGTTGAGGGGGTGGGATACGCAGTATTTT.